This T cell receptor (beta chain) is from a study of CD8 T cells in Susac syndrome (dated by TCRdb to 2018 to 2020). Looking at the study overall: The study used repertoire sequencing to test whether antigen drove CD8+ T cell activation and differentiation in Susac syndrome.

Cut back by 6 bases and 2 bases, the V and J ends lie 14 bases apart. The germline V gene encodes CDR1 SGHNT and CDR2 YYREEE (reference sequence). Including cysteine and phenylalanine, the CDR3 has 14 amino acids. The DNA shown is the 42-base CDR3, in frame from base 1. RNA was extracted using the RNeasy kit, and roughly 0.5 to 1 microgram was reverse transcribed with random hexamers. The immunoSEQ multiplex PCR assay, which covers 54 Vbeta and 13 Jbeta segments, was used to amplify TCR beta CDR3 regions. PCR amplification bias was corrected using a synthetic template baseline for primer optimization and computational correction. In the authors' own workflow: Only productive sequences were kept, with reads annotated to V, D and J genes according to IMGT and analyzed in immunoSEQ Analyzer. Clonality was calculated as one minus the Shannon entropy normalized by log2 of the number of productive unique sequences. Public and private clones were assessed among the 100 most prevalent clones of each patient and control. A clone was defined as Susac-specific if it was absent from the healthy and MS cohorts, from roughly 990 published viral clones and from other ImmuneACCESS disease sequences. The public sequencing data were trimmed at Q25 with fastp and processed into clonotypes with MiXCR by TCRdb, which kept only in-frame beta chains. For every CDR3 protein sequence, its rows merge into one entry that carries the most common genes and DNA. TCRdb, not the authors, supplied the V and J calls. The sample includes under 200,000 distinct CDR3 sequences, with approximately 96% observed a single time. The ten largest clones take up around 0.14% of the sample.

General findings and caveats noted by the study authors: The TCR sequencing and HLA analysis was acknowledged to have included a relatively small number of individuals.

Peripheral blood CD8+ and CD4+ T cells from healthy donors, Susac syndrome patients and multiple sclerosis patients were profiled by high-throughput TCR beta sequencing. Healthy donors were included as age- and sex-matched controls. Bulk CD8+ and CD4+ T cells were purified magnetically by negative isolation, whereas CD8+ TEMRA cells were enriched by FACS. Blood was drawn into EDTA tubes, processed within 24 hours, and PBMCs were isolated by density gradient centrifugation. PBMCs intended for TCR sequencing were cryopreserved in liquid nitrogen and were subsequently thawed in a 37 degrees C water bath. The sorted or isolated CD4+, CD8+ and CD8+ TEMRA cells had a purity of 90% or higher. Worth noting for this clonotype: Its antigen is unknown. No much larger clone exists at a distance of one base, and base qualities are not known.

The sequence joins TRBV5-4 to TRBJ2-5; tentative D gene TRBD2, with 6 bases matching. The TCR was taken from a human donor in good health. The source material was CD4+ T cells from PBMCs. The nucleotide sequence is TGTGCCAGCACGGCCGGGGGAGATCAAGAGACCCAGTACTTC. The encoded protein is CASTAGGDQETQYF. The CDR3 plus the reference TRBV5-4 and TRBJ2-5 genes for the other parts give the full variable domain: ETGVTQSPTHLIKTRGQQVTLRCSSQSGHNTVSWYQQALGQGPQFIFQYYREEENGRGNFPPRFSGLQFPNYSSELNVNALELDDSALYLCASTAGGDQETQYFGPGTRLLVL.